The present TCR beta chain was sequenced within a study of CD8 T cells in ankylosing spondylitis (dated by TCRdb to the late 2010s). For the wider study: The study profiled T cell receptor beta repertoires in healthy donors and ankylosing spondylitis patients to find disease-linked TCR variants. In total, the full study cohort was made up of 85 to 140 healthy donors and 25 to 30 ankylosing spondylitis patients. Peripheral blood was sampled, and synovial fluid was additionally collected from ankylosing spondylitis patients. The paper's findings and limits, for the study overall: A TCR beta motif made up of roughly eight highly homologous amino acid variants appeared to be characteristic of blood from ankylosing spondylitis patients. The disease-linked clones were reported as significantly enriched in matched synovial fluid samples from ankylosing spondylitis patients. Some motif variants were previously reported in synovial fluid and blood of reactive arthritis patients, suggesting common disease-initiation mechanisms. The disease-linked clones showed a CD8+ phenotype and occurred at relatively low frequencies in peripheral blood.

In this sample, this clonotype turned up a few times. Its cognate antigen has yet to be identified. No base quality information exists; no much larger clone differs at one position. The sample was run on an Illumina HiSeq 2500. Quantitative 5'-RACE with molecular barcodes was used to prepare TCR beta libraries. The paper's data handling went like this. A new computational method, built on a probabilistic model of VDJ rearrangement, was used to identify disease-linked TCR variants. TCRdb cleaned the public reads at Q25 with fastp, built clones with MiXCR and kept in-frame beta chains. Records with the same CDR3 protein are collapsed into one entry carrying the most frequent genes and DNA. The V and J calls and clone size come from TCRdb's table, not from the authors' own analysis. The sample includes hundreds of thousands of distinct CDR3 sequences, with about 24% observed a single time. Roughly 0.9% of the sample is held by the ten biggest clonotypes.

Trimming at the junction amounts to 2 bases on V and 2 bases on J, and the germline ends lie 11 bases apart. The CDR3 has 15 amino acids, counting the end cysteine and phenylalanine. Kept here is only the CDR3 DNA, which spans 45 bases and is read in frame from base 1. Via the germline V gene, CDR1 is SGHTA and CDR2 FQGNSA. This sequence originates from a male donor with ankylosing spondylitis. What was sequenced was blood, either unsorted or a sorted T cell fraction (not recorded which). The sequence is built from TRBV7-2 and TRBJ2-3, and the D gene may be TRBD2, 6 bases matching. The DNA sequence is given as TGTGCCAGCAGCTTAATCGGGAGTTACACAGATACGCAGTATTTT. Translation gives CASSLIGSYTDTQYF.